This T cell receptor (beta chain) was captured by sequencing in a study of long-term antiretroviral therapy in people with HIV. There were no participants with HIV treated outside the United States. Cryopreserved PBMC, at roughly 0.85-11 million per sample, were present before DNA extraction. As to this clone: The antigen remains undetermined.

Survey level was the resolution at which the v3.0 immunoSEQ assay ran. Some clones are missing from TCRdb's copy, which holds only in-frame ones; the method was immunoSEQ multiplex PCR. The table includes 22,000 or so clones, more than 80% detected once. The CDR3 is 16 amino acids. J gave up 9 bases and V 4 bases, and 17 bases lay outside the gene matches. The V gene's germline CDR1 is MDHEN and CDR2 SYDVKM. Study conclusions and caveats: Before ART, certain clones expanded, and these dominated the repertoire at all time points. Once patients were on ART, diversity went higher but still fell short of transplant donor controls.

The receptor was derived from a man aged 40-49 years with HIV. Sequenced here: unsorted PBMCs, sampled 0.5 years before starting antiretroviral therapy. The chain couples TRBV28 to TRBJ1-2; TRBD1 agrees at 7 bases. The CDR3, as DNA: TGTGCCAGCAGTTCCAGCCGGTGGCAGGGGGTTTATAGCTACACCTTC. It translates to CASSSSRWQGVYSYTF.